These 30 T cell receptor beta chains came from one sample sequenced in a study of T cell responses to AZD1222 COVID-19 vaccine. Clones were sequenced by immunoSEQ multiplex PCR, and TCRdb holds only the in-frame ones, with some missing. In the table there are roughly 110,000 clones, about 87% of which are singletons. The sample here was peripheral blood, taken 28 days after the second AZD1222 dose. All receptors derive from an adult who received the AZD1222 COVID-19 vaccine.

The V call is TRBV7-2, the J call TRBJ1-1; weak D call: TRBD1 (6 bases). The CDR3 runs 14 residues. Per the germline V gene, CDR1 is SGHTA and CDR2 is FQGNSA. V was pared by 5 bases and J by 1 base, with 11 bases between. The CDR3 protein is CASSMYRENTEAFF. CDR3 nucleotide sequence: TGTGCCAGCAGCATGTACAGGGAGAACACTGAAGCTTTCTTT. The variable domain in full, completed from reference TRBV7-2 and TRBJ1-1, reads GAGVSQSPSNKVTEKGKDVELRCDPISGHTALYWYRQSLGQGLEFLIYFQGNSAPDKSGLPSDRFSAERTGGSVSTLTIQRTQQEDSAVYLCASSMYRENTEAFFGQGTRLTVV.

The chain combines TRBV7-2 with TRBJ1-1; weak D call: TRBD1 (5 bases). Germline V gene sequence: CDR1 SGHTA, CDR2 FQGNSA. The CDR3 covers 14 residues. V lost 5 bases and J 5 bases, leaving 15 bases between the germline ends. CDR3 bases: TGTGCCAGCAGCCCAACCCCGAGACAGACTGAAGCTTTCTTT. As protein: CASSPTPRQTEAFF.

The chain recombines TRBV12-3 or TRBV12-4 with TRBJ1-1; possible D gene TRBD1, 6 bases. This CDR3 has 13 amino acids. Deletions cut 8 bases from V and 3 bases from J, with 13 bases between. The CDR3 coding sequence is TGTGCCAGCTCATGGACAGACGACACTGAAGCTTTCTTT. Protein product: CASSWTDDTEAFF.

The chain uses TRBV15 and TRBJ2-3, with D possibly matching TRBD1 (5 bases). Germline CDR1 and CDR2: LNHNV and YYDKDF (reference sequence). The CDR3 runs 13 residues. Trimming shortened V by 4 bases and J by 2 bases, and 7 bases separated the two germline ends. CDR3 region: CATSTGHTDTQYF. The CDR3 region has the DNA TGTGCCACCAGCACCGGACACACAGATACGCAGTATTTT.

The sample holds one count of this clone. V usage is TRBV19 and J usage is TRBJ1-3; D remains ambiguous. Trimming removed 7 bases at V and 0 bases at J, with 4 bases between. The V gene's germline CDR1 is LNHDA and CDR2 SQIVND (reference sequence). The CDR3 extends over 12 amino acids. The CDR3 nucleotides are TGTGCCAGTAAGGCCTCTGGAAACACCATATATTTT. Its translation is CASKASGNTIYF.

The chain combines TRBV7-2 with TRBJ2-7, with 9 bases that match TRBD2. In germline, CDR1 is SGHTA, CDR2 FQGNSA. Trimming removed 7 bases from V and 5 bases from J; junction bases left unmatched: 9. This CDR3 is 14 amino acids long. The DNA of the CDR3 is TGTGCCAGCACCCCGGGACTAGCTTTTCACGAGCAGTACTTC. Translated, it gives CASTPGLAFHEQYF. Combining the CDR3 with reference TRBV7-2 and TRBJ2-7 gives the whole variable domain GAGVSQSPSNKVTEKGKDVELRCDPISGHTALYWYRQSLGQGLEFLIYFQGNSAPDKSGLPSDRFSAERTGGSVSTLTIQRTQQEDSAVYLCASTPGLAFHEQYFGPGTRLTVT.

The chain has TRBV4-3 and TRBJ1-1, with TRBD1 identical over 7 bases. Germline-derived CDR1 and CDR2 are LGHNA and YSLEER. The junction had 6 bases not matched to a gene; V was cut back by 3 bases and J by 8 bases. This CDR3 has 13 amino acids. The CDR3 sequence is CASSQTGPREAFF. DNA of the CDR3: TGCGCCAGCAGCCAGACAGGGCCCCGGGAAGCTTTCTTT.

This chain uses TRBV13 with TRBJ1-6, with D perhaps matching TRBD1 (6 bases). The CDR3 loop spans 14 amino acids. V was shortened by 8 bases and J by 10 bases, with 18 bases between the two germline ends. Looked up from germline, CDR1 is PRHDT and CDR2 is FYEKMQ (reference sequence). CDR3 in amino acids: CASHTAGVGSPLHF. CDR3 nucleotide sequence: TGTGCCAGCCATACTGCAGGGGTAGGGTCACCCCTCCACTTT.

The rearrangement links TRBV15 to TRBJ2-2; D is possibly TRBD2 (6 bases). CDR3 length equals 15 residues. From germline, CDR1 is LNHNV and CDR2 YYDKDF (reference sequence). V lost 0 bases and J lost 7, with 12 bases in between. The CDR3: CATSREAGIGGELFF. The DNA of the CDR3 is TGTGCCACCAGCAGAGAGGCGGGGATAGGCGGGGAGCTGTTTTTT.

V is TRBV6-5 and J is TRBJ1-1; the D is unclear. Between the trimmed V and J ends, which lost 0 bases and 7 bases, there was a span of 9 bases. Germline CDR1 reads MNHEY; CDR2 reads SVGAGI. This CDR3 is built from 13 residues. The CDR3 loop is CASSYSQRFEAFF. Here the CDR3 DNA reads TGTGCCAGCAGTTACTCGCAAAGATTTGAAGCTTTCTTT.

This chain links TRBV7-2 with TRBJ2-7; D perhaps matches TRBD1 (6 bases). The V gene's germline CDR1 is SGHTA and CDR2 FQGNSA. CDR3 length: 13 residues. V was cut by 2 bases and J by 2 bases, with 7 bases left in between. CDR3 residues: CASSLNRAYEQYF. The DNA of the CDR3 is TGTGCCAGCAGCTTAAACAGGGCCTACGAGCAGTACTTC.

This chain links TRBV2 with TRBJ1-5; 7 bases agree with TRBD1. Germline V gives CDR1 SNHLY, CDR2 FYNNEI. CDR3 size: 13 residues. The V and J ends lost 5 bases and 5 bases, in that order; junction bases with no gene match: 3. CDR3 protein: CASSQGDYQPQHF. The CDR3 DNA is TGTGCCAGCAGTCAGGGGGACTATCAGCCCCAGCATTTT.

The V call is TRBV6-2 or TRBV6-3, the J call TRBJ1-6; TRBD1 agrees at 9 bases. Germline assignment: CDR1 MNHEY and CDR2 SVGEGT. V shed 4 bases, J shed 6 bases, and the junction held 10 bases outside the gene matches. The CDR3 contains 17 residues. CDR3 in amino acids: CASSLADRGRGNSPLHF. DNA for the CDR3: TGTGCCAGCAGTTTGGCGGACAGGGGACGAGGTAATTCACCCCTCCACTTT.

The CDR3 region is CASSLLEPPLHF. DNA for the CDR3: TGTGCCAGCAGTTTATTAGAACCCCCCCTCCACTTT. This chain uses TRBV28 with TRBJ1-6; D remains ambiguous. V was trimmed by 1 base and J by 13 bases, leaving 8 bases between them. The CDR3 runs to 12 residues. Germline-derived CDR1 and CDR2 are MDHEN and SYDVKM.

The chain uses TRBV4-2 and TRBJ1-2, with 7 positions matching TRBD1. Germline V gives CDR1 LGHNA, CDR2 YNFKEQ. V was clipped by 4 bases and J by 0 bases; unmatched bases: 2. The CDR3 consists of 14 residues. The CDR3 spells CASSPGGTNYGYTF. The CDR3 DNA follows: TGTGCCAGCAGCCCAGGGGGGACTAACTATGGCTACACCTTC.

Here the CDR3 reads CASSIGGTGVRGNTIYF. The DNA for the CDR3 is TGTGCCAGTAGTATTGGCGGGACAGGGGTTCGTGGAAACACCATATATTTT. The rearrangement links TRBV19 to TRBJ1-3, with 10 bases that match TRBD1. CDR1 and CDR2 from the germline V gene are LNHDA and SQIVND (reference sequence). V trimming: 3 bases; J trimming: 3 bases; junction bases outside the gene matches: 8. The CDR3 is made up of 17 amino acids.

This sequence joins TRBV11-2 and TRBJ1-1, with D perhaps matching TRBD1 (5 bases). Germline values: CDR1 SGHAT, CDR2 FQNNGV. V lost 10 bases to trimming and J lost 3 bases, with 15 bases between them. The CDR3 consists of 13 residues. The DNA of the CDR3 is TGTGCCACCGGGGGGGGGATGGACACTGAAGCTTTCTTT. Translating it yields CATGGGMDTEAFF.

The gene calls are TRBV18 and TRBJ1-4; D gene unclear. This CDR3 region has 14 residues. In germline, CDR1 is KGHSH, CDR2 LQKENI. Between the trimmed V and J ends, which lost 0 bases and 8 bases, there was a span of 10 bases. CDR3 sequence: CASSPPGVGEKLFF. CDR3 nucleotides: TGTGCCAGCTCACCACCCGGGGTAGGCGAAAAACTGTTTTTT.

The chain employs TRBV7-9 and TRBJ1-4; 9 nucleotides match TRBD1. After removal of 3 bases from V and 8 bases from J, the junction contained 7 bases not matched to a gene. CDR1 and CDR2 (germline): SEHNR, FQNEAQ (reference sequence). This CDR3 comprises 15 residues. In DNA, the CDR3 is TGTGCCAGCAGCTTCCCGGACAGGGGAACAGAAAAACTGTTTTTT. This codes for CASSFPDRGTEKLFF.

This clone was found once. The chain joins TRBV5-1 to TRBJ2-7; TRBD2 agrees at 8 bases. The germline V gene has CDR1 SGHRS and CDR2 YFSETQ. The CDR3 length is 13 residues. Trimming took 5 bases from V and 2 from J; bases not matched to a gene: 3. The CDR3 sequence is CASSSAGAYEQYF. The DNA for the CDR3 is TGCGCCAGCAGTTCAGCGGGAGCCTACGAGCAGTACTTC.

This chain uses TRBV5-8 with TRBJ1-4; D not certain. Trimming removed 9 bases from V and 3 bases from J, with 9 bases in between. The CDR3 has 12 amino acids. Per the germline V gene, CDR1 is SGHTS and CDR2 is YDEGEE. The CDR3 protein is CATRKPNEKLFF. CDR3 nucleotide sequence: TGTGCCACCAGAAAGCCTAATGAAAAACTGTTTTTT. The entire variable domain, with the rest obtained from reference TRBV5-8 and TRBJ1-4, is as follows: EAGVTQSPTHLIKTRGQQATLRCSPISGHTSVYWYQQALGLGLQFLLWYDEGEERNRGNFPPRFSGRQFPNYSSELNVNALELEDSALYLCATRKPNEKLFFGSGTQLSVL.

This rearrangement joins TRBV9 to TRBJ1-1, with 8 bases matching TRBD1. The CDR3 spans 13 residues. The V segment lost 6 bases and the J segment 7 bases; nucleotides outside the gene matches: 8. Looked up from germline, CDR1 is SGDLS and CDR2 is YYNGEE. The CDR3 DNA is TGTGCCAGCAACCCCACAGGGGGGGTTGAAGCTTTCTTT. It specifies CASNPTGGVEAFF.

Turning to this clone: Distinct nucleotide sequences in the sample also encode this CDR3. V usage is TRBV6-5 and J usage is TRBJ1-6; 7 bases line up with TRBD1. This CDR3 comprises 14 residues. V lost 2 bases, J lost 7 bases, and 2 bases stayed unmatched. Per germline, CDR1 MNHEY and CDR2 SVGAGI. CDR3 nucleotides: TGTGCCAGCAGTTACCTACAGGGGAATTCACCCCTCCACTTT. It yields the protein CASSYLQGNSPLHF.

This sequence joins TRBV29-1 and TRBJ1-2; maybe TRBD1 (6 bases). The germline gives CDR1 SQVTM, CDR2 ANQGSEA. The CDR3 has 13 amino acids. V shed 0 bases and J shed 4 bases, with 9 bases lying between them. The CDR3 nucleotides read TGCAGCGTTGAAGACTACAGGGTCTATGGCTACACCTTC. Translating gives CSVEDYRVYGYTF.

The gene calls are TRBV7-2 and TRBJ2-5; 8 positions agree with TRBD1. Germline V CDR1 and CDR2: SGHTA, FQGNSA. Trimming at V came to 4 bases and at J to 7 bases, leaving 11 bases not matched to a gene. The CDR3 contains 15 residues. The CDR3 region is CASSSDRGGRGTQYF. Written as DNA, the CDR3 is TGTGCCAGCAGCTCAGACAGGGGCGGTCGGGGGACCCAGTACTTC.

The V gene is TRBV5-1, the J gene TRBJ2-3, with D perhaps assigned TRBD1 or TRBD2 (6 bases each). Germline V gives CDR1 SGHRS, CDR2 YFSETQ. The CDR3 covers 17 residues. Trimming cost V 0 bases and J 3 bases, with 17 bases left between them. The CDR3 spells CASSLATGGSWTDTQYF. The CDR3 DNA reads TGCGCCAGCAGCTTGGCAACCGGGGGCTCGTGGACAGATACGCAGTATTTT.

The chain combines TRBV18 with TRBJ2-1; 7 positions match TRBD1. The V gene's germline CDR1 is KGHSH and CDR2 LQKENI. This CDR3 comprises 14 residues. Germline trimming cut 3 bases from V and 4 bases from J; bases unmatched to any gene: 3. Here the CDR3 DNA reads TGTGCCAGCTCACCGAGGGACAGTTACAATGAGCAGTTCTTC. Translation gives CASSPRDSYNEQFF. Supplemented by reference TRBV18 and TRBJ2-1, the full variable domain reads NAGVMQNPRHLVRRRGQEARLRCSPMKGHSHVYWYRQLPEEGLKFMVYLQKENIIDESGMPKERFSAEFPKEGPSILRIQQVVRGDSAAYFCASSPRDSYNEQFFGPGTRLTVL.

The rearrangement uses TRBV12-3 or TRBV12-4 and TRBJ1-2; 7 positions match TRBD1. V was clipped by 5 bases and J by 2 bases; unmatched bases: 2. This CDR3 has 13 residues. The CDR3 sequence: CASSTGQNYGYTF. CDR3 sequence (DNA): TGTGCCAGCAGTACGGGACAGAACTATGGCTACACCTTC.

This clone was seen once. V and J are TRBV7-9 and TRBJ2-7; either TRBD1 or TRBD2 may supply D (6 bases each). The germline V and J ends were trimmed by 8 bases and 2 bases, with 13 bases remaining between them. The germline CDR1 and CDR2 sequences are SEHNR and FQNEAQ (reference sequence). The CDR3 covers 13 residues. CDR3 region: CASSLGGPYEQYF. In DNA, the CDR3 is TGTGCCAGCTCCCTTGGGGGGCCCTACGAGCAGTACTTC.

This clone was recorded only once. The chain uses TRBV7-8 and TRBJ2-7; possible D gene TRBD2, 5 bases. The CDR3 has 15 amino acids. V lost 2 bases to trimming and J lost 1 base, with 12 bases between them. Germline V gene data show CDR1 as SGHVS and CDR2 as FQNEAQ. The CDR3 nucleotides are TGTGCCAGCAGCTTAACCGGGGTGGGTTCCTACGAGCAGTACTTC. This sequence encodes CASSLTGVGSYEQYF.